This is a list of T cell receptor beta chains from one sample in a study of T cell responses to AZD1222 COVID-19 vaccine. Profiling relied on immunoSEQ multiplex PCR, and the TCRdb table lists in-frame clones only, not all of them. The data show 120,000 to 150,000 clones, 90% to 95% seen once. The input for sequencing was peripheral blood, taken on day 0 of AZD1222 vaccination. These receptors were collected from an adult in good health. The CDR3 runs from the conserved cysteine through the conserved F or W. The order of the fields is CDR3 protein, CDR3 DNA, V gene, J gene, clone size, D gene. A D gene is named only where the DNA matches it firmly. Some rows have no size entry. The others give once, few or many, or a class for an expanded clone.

CAISESGGYTF	TGTGCCATCAGTGAGTCAGGTGGCTACACCTTC	TRBV10-3	TRBJ1-2	.	.
CASSSRGGFYGYTF	TGTGCCAGCAGTTCCCGTGGAGGTTTCTATGGCTACACCTTC	TRBV27	TRBJ1-2	.	.
CASSEILASGRYEQYF	TGTGCCAGCAGTGAAATTTTAGCTAGCGGGAGGTACGAGCAGTACTTC	TRBV2	TRBJ2-7	.	TRBD2
CASSALAGGADTQYF	TGTGCCAGCAGCGCCCTAGCAGGGGGTGCAGATACGCAGTATTTT	TRBV7-8	TRBJ2-3	.	TRBD1
CAWSVPGPGQYF	TGTGCCTGGAGTGTACCAGGGCCTGGGCAGTACTTC	TRBV30	TRBJ2-7	.	.
CASSLMSDSPLHF	TGTGCCAGCAGCTTAATGTCTGATTCACCCCTCCACTTT	TRBV7-3	TRBJ1-6	.	.
CASSPRQESSGNTIYF	TGTGCCAGCTCACCACGACAGGAGAGCTCTGGAAACACCATATATTTT	TRBV18	TRBJ1-3	.	.
CASSLIGGVEAFF	TGTGCCAGCAGTCTAATTGGGGGGGTTGAAGCTTTCTTT	TRBV25-1	TRBJ1-1	once	.
CASGREGGNQPQHF	TGTGCCTCCGGGAGGGAGGGCGGCAATCAGCCCCAGCATTTT	TRBV19	TRBJ1-5	.	.
CASSYVLRDLQVF	TGTGCCAGCAGTTACGTACTCCGGGACCTGCAGGTCTTC	TRBV6-2/TRBV6-3	TRBJ2-1	.	.
CASSYGGTPVSWAFF	TGTGCCAGCAGTTACGGAGGGACACCGGTTTCGTGGGCTTTCTTT	TRBV6-2/TRBV6-3	TRBJ1-1	.	.
CASSLRFEKGLAGENIQYF	TGTGCCAGCAGCCTACGGTTCGAGAAGGGACTAGCGGGGGAAAACATTCAGTACTTC	TRBV11-2	TRBJ2-4	.	TRBD2
CASSERENTEAFF	TGTGCCAGCAGTGAACGGGAGAACACTGAAGCTTTCTTT	TRBV6-4	TRBJ1-1	.	.
CASSQGTGDGYTF	TGTGCCAGCAGCCAGGGGACAGGGGATGGCTACACCTTC	TRBV14	TRBJ1-2	.	TRBD1
CASSLVGGDHQPQHF	TGTGCCAGCAGCTTAGTAGGGGGGGACCATCAGCCCCAGCATTTT	TRBV7-2	TRBJ1-5	once	.
CSVDAWSFGYTF	TGCAGCGTTGATGCGTGGTCCTTTGGCTACACCTTC	TRBV29-1	TRBJ1-2	.	.
CASSLGGGRKNTEAFF	TGCGCCAGCAGCTTGGGAGGGGGCCGGAAGAACACTGAAGCTTTCTTT	TRBV5-1	TRBJ1-1	.	TRBD1
CAWEQGGGYEQYF	TGTGCCTGGGAACAGGGAGGTGGGTACGAGCAGTACTTC	TRBV30	TRBJ2-7	.	.
CASTGSGNTIYF	TGTGCCAGCACAGGCTCTGGAAACACCATATATTTT	TRBV6-4	TRBJ1-3	.	.
CASSFGDGAPYEQYF	TGTGCCAGCAGCTTCGGGGACGGGGCCCCCTACGAGCAGTACTTC	TRBV7-9	TRBJ2-7	.	.
CASSLRNNEQFF	TGTGCCAGCAGCTTAAGAAACAATGAGCAGTTCTTC	TRBV5-6	TRBJ2-1	.	.
CATGETSGSSTDTQYF	TGTGCCACCGGAGAGACTAGCGGGTCTAGCACAGATACGCAGTATTTT	TRBV24-1	TRBJ2-3	.	TRBD2
CASSPPEGREVQPQHF	TGTGCCAGCAGTCCCCCCGAGGGCAGGGAAGTTCAGCCCCAGCATTTT	TRBV21-1	TRBJ1-5	.	.
CASSFDPSMQYF	TGTGCCAGCAGCTTCGATCCCTCGATGCAGTACTTC	TRBV7-9	TRBJ2-7	.	.
CASSPLDSGSSYNEQFF	TGTGCCAGCAGCCCATTGGACAGTGGAAGCTCCTACAATGAGCAGTTCTTC	TRBV7-8	TRBJ2-1	.	.
CASSLGWGRNTEAFF	TGTGCCAGCAGCTTAGGGTGGGGCAGGAACACTGAAGCTTTCTTT	TRBV7-6	TRBJ1-1	.	.
CSVNPGQGNYGYTF	TGCAGCGTTAACCCGGGACAGGGCAACTATGGCTACACCTTC	TRBV29-1	TRBJ1-2	.	TRBD1
CASSLAGGGHYGYTF	TGTGCCAGCAGCTTAGCAGGCGGGGGGCACTATGGCTACACCTTC	TRBV7-8	TRBJ1-2	.	.
CASSSGVRDQPQHF	TGTGCCAGCAGTTCAGGTGTCAGGGATCAGCCCCAGCATTTT	TRBV6-5	TRBJ1-5	.	.
CASSLVEAGYFNEQFF	TGTGCCAGCAGCTTGGTTGAAGCGGGATATTTTAATGAGCAGTTCTTC	TRBV5-4	TRBJ2-1	.	TRBD2
CSVVRGNTGELFF	TGCAGCGTTGTGCGGGGGAACACCGGGGAGCTGTTTTTT	TRBV29-1	TRBJ2-2	.	.
CASSFRRDIDTQYF	TGTGCCAGTAGTTTCCGGCGGGATATTGATACGCAGTATTTT	TRBV19	TRBJ2-3	.	.
CASSREKGYTF	TGTGCCAGCTCCCGGGAGAAAGGTTACACCTTC	TRBV2	TRBJ1-2	.	.
CASSRGQGNNEQFF	TGCGCCAGCAGCCGGGGACAGGGAAACAATGAGCAGTTCTTC	TRBV10-1	TRBJ2-1	.	TRBD1
CASSIGVSNEQYF	TGTGCCAGTAGTATCGGGGTCTCCAACGAGCAGTACTTC	TRBV19	TRBJ2-7	.	.
CASSQYDRTETGNTEAFF	TGCGCCAGCAGCCAATACGACCGGACGGAGACGGGGAACACTGAAGCTTTCTTT	TRBV4-3	TRBJ1-1	.	.
CASSRDREYTEAFF	TGTGCCAGCAGCAGAGACAGGGAGTACACTGAAGCTTTCTTT	TRBV6-5	TRBJ1-1	.	TRBD1
CASSRYANTEAFF	TGTGCCAGCAGTAGGTATGCGAACACTGAAGCTTTCTTT	TRBV2	TRBJ1-1	once	.
CASTRQGARGTEAFF	TGTGCCAGCACCCGACAGGGGGCGCGTGGGACTGAAGCTTTCTTT	TRBV25-1	TRBJ1-1	few	TRBD1
CASSGRTGVYWNTEAFF	TGTGCCAGCAGTGGCCGGACAGGGGTTTACTGGAACACTGAAGCTTTCTTT	TRBV6-1	TRBJ1-1	.	TRBD1
CASPSGQGRNGYTF	TGTGCCAGCCCTAGCGGGCAGGGGAGAAATGGCTACACCTTC	TRBV2	TRBJ1-2	.	.